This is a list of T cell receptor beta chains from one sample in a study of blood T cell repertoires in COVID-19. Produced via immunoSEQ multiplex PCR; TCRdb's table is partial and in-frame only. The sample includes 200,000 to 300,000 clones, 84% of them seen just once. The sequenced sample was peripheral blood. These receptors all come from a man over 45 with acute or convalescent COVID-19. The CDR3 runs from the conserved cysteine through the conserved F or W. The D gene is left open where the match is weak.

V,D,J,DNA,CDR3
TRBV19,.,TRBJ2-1,TGTGCCAGTAGTATCCCAGATAACTACTACAATGAGCAGTTCTTC,CASSIPDNYYNEQFF
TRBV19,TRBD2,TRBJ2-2,TGTGCCAGTAGTATCTTCCATACTAGCGGAGGTACCGGGGAGCTGTTTTTT,CASSIFHTSGGTGELFF
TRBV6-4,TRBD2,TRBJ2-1,TGTGCCAGCAGCCCCGGGGTAGCGGGTTACAATGAGCAGTTCTTC,CASSPGVAGYNEQFF
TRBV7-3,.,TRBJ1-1,TGTGCCAGCGGGTCGAGGTGGGACACTGAAGCTTTCTTT,CASGSRWDTEAFF
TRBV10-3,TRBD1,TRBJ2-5,TGTGCCATCTCCGGGACAGGGCTGGGGGAGACCCAGTACTTC,CAISGTGLGETQYF
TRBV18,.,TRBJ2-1,TGTGCCAGCTCACCAGAGACAGCGCCCTTAAATGAGCAGTTCTTC,CASSPETAPLNEQFF
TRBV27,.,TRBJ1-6,TGTGCCAGCAGTTTAACGGGATTCTCCTATAATTCACCCCTCCACTTT,CASSLTGFSYNSPLHF
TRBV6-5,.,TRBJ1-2,TGTGCCAGCAGGCGGGGAACAGCTTACTATGGCTACACCTTC,CASRRGTAYYGYTF
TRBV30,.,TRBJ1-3,TGTGCCTGGATGGGGGGTGGGTCTGGAAACACCATATATTTT,CAWMGGGSGNTIYF
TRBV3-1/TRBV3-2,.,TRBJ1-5,TGTGCCAGCAGCCAAGCATCAGGAGGGAGTCAGCCCCAGCATTTT,CASSQASGGSQPQHF
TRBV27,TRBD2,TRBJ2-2,TGTGCCAGCAGTTTTAGCGGGAGATGGAACGGGGAGCTGTTTTTT,CASSFSGRWNGELFF
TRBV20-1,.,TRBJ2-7,TGCAGTGCTAGAGATGCGTACGAGCAGTACTTC,CSARDAYEQYF
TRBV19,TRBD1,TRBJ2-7,TGTGCCAGTAGTACCAACAGGGGGGCTCCCTACGAGCAGTACTTC,CASSTNRGAPYEQYF
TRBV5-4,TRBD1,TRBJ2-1,TGTGCCAGCATCCGAGACAGGGGGGGCTCCTACAATGAGCAGTTCTTC,CASIRDRGGSYNEQFF
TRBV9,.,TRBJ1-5,TGTGCCAGCAGCGTAGGGCAGGGGTCGAATCAGCCCCAGCATTTT,CASSVGQGSNQPQHF
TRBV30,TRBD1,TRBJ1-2,TGTGCCTGGATCGGGACAGGGGGGCATGGCTACACCTTC,CAWIGTGGHGYTF
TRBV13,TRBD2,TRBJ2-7,TGTGCCAGCACTGCGGGACTAGCAAGCTACGAGCAGTACTTC,CASTAGLASYEQYF
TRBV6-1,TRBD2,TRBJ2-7,TGTGCCAGCAGTGAAAAGGCTAGCGGGGGAACCTACGAGCAGTACTTC,CASSEKASGGTYEQYF
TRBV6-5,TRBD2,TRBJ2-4,TGTGCCAGCAGTTATACGGGGGGAAACATTCAGTACTTC,CASSYTGGNIQYF
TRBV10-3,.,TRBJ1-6,TGTGCCACCCTCCCGGGGGATAATTCACCCCTCCACTTT,CATLPGDNSPLHF
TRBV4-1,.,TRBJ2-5,TGCGCCAGCAGCCAGAGACAGGGAGGAGAGACCCAGTACTTC,CASSQRQGGETQYF